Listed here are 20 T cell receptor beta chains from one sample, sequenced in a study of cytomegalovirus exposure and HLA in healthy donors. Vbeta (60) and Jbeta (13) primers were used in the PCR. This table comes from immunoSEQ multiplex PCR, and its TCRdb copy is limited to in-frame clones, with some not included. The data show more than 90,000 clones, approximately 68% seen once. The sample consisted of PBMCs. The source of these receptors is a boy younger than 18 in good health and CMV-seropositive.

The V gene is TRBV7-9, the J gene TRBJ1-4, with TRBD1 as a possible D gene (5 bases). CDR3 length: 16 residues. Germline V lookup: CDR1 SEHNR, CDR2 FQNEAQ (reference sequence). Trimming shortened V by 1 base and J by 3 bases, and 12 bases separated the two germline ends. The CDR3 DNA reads TGTGCCAGCAGCTTAGTTAAGGGGACTTCTAATGAAAAACTGTTTTTT. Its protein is CASSLVKGTSNEKLFF. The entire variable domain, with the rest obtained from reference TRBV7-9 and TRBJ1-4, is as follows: DTGVSQNPRHKITKRGQNVTFRCDPISEHNRLYWYRQTLGQGPEFLTYFQNEAQLEKSRLLSDRFSAERPKGSFSTLEIQRTEQGDSAMYLCASSLVKGTSNEKLFFGSGTQLSVL.

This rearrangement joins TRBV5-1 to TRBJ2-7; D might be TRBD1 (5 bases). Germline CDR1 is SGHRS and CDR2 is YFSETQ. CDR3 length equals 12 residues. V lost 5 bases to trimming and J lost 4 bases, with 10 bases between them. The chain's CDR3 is CASSYDRYEQYF. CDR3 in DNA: TGCGCCAGCAGTTACGACAGATACGAGCAGTACTTC.

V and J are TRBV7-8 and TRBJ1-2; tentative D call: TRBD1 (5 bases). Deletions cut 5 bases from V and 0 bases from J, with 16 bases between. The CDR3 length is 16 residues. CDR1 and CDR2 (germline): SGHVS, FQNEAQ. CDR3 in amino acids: CASSPWGSGANYGYTF. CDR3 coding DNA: TGTGCCAGCAGCCCATGGGGCTCAGGAGCTAACTATGGCTACACCTTC.

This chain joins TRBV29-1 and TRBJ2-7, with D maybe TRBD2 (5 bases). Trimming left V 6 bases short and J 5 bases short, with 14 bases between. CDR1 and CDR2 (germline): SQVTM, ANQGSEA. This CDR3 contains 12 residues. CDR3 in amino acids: CSVPGRGNEQYF. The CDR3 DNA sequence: TGCAGCGTGCCCGGTCGGGGTAACGAGCAGTACTTC.

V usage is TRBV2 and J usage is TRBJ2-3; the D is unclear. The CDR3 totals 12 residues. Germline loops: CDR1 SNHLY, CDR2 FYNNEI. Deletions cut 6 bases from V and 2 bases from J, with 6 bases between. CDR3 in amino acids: CASRENTDTQYF. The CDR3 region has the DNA TGTGCCAGCAGAGAGAACACAGATACGCAGTATTTT. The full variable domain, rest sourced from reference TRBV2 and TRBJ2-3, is EPEVTQTPSHQVTQMGQEVILRCVPISNHLYFYWYRQILGQKVEFLVSFYNNEISEKSEIFDDQFSVERPDGSNFTLKIRSTKLEDSAMYFCASRENTDTQYFGPGTRLTVL.

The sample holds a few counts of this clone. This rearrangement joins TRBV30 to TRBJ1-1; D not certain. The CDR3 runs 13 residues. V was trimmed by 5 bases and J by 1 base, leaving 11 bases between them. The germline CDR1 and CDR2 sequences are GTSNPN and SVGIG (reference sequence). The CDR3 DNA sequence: TGTGCCTGGGATCTAGCTGAGAACACTGAAGCTTTCTTT. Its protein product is CAWDLAENTEAFF.

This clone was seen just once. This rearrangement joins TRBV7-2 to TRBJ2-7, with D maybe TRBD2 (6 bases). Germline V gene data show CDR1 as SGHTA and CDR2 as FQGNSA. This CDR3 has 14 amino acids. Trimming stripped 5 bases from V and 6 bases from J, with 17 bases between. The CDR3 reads CASSPTPVGGEQYF. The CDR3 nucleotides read TGTGCCAGCAGCCCTACGCCCGTGGGGGGCGAGCAGTACTTC.

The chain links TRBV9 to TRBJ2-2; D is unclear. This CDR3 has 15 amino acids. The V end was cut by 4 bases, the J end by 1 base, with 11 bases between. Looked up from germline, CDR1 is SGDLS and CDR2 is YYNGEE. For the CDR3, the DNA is TGTGCCAGCAGCCAAATGCCGGGGAACACCGGGGAGCTGTTTTTT. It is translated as CASSQMPGNTGELFF.

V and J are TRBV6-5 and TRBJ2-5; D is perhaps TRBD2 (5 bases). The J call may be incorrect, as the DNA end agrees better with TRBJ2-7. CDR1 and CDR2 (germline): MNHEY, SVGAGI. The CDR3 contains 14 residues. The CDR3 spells CASSYSRGPYEQYF. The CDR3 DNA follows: TGTGCCAGCAGTTACTCTCGGGGTCCCTACGAGCAGTACTTC.

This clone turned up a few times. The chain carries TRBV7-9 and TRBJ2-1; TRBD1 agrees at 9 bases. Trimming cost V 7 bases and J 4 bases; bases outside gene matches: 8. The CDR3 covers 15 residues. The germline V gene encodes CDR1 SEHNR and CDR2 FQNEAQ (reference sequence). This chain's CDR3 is CASIRGTGYYNEQFF. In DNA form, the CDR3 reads TGTGCCAGCATCCGCGGGACAGGGTATTACAATGAGCAGTTCTTC.

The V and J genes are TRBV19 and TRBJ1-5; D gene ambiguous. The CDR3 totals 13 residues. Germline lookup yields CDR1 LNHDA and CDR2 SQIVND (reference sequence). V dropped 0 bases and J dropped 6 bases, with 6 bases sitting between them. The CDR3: CASSIDAGQPQHF. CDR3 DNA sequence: TGTGCCAGTAGTATAGATGCGGGTCAGCCCCAGCATTTT.

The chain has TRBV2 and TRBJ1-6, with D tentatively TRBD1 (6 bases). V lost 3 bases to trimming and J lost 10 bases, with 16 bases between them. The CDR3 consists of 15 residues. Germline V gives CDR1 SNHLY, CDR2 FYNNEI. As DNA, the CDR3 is TGTGCCAGCAGTGAGCCCCGAACAGGGAACTCACCCCTCCACTTT. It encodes CASSEPRTGNSPLHF.

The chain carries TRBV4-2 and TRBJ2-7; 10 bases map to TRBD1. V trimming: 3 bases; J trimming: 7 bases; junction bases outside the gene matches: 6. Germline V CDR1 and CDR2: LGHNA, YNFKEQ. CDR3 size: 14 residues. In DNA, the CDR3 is TGTGCCAGCAGCCAGTGGGGACAGGGGAGAGAGCAGTACTTC. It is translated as CASSQWGQGREQYF.

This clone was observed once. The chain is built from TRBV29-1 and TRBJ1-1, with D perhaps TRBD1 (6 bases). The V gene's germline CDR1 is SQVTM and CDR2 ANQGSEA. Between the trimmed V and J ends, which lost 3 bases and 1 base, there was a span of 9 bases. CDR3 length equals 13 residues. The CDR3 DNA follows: TGCAGCGTTGAGAGGGGGAAGAACACTGAAGCTTTCTTT. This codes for CSVERGKNTEAFF.

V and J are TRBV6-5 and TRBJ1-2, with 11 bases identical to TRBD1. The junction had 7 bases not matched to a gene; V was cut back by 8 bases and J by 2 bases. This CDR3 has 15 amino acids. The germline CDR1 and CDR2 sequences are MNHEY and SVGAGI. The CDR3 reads CASRFGTGGNYGYTF. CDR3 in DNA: TGTGCCAGCCGTTTTGGGACAGGGGGAAACTATGGCTACACCTTC.

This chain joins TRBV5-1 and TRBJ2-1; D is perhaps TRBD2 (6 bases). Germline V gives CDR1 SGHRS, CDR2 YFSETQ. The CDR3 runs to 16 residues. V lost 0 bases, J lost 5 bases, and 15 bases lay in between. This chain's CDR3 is CASSLAGGIGNNEQFF. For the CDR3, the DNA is TGCGCCAGCAGCTTGGCCGGCGGGATCGGAAACAATGAGCAGTTCTTC.

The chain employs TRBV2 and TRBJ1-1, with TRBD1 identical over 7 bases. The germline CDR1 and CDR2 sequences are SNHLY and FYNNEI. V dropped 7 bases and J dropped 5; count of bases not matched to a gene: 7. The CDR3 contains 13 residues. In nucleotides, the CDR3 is TGTGCCAGCAAAGGGGGCGCTTATACTGAAGCTTTCTTT. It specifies CASKGGAYTEAFF.

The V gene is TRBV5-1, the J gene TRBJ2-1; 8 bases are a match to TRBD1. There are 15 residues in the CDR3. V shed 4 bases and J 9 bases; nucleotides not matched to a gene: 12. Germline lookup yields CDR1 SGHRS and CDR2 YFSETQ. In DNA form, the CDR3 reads TGCGCCAGCAGCACGGACAGGGTCTATCGTGGTGAGCAGTTCTTC. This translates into CASSTDRVYRGEQFF.

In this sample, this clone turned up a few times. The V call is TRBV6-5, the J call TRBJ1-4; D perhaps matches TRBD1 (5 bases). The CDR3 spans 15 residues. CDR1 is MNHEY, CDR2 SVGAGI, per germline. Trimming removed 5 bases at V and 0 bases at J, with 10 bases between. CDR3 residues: CASSPRGATNEKLFF. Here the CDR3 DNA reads TGTGCCAGCAGTCCCCGGGGGGCAACTAATGAAAAACTGTTTTTT.

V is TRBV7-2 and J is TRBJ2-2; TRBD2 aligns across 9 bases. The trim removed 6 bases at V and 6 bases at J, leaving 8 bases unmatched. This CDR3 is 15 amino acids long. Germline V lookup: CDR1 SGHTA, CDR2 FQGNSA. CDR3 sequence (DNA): TGTGCCAGCAGTCCGCTGGGACTAGCTCCCGGGGAGCTGTTTTTT. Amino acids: CASSPLGLAPGELFF. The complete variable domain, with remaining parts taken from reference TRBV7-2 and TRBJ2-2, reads GAGVSQSPSNKVTEKGKDVELRCDPISGHTALYWYRQSLGQGLEFLIYFQGNSAPDKSGLPSDRFSAERTGGSVSTLTIQRTQQEDSAVYLCASSPLGLAPGELFFGEGSRLTVL.